This TCR beta chain was identified during a study of persistence of HIV-infected CD4 T cells. The stimulus was lysate of CMV-infected fibroblasts, about 11 ug/mL. CD40L-negative CD69-negative CD45RO-high memory CD4+ T cells were sorted as populations depleted of antigen-responding cells. Donors had CD4+ T cell counts above 400 cells/uL and were CMV-seropositive. The libraries were made with immunoSEQ version 4 in survey mode. The method was immunoSEQ multiplex PCR; TCRdb's version includes in-frame clones alone and lacks a portion of them. Among over 25,000 clones listed, about four fifths were seen once. Only a few counts were recorded for this clone. Antigen unknown. CDR1 and CDR2 from the germline V gene are LGHNA and YNFKEQ. V dropped 4 bases and J dropped 8 bases, with 11 bases sitting between them. The CDR3 covers 13 residues. Study-wide points: TCR analyses could not target the rare provirus-carrying CMV-responding cells. Antigen-responding cells were enriched for degenerate expanded CDR3beta sequences.

This rearrangement joins TRBV4-2 to TRBJ1-4, with TRBD1 as a possible D gene (5 bases). The specimen was CD4+ T cells sorted from PBMCs after 18-hour stimulation, collected from a patient who received antiretroviral therapy. This clonotype was sampled from an adult man with HIV who was CMV-seropositive. The CDR3 region has the DNA TGTGCCAGCAGCCCTGGCGGGGGAGAAAAACTGTTTTTT. Its protein product is CASSPGGGEKLFF.